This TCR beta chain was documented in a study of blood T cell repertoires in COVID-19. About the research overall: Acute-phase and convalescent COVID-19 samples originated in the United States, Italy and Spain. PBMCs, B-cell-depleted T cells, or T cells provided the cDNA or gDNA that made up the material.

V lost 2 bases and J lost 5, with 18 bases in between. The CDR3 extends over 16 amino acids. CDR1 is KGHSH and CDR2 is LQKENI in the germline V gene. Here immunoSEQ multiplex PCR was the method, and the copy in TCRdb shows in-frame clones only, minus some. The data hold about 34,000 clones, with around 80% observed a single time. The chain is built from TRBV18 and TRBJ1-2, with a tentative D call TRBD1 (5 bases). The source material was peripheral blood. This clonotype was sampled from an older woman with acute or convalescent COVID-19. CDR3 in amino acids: CASSPTTDTGGYGYTF. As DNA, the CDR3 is TGTGCCAGCTCACCAACAACCGACACAGGAGGGTATGGCTACACCTTC.